This is a list of T cell receptor beta chains from one sample in a study of regulatory T cells in long-lasting Graves disease. TCRdb independently ran MiXCR on the multiplex PCR reads; one entry per CDR3 protein. The table has approximately 310,000 distinct CDR3 sequences, under 20% seen once. The sample was peripheral blood mononuclear cells (PBMCs), taken at new diagnosis, from a patient treated with antithyroid drugs. The receptors were gathered from a female donor with Graves disease. Both conserved end residues are part of each CDR3. Fields, in order: V gene, J gene, clone size, D gene, CDR3 protein, CDR3 DNA. A D gene is named only where the DNA matches it firmly. Expanded clones get a size class; other rows say once, few or many, or leave the size out.

TRBV19	TRBJ2-1	many	TRBD2	CASATSGSSYNEQFF	TGTGCCAGCGCGACTAGCGGGAGTTCATACAATGAGCAGTTCTTC
TRBV28	TRBJ1-1	many	NA	CASSLAVNTEAFF	TGTGCCAGCAGTTTAGCGGTGAACACTGAAGCTTTCTTT
TRBV28	TRBJ2-1	many	NA	CASRASLMHEQFF	TGTGCCAGCAGAGCATCCCTTATGCATGAGCAGTTCTTC
TRBV7-2	TRBJ2-1	many	NA	CASSLERGMGQFF	TGTGCCAGCAGCTTAGAGCGAGGGATGGGGCAGTTCTTC
TRBV6-9	TRBJ2-3	NA	NA	CASSYDDTQYF	TGTGCCAGCAGTTACGACGATACGCAGTATTTT
TRBV20-1	TRBJ1-4	few	NA	CSARFGGRPTNEKLFF	TGCAGTGCTAGATTCGGGGGGCGTCCTACTAATGAAAAACTGTTTTTT
TRBV29-1	TRBJ1-2	NA	TRBD1	CSPGGTGSDGYTF	TGCAGCCCGGGCGGGACAGGGTCTGACGGCTACACCTTC
TRBV7-9	TRBJ2-3	many	NA	CASSLVRAQKMQYF	TGTGCCAGCAGCTTAGTAAGAGCCCAGAAGATGCAGTATTTT
TRBV12-3/TRBV12-4	TRBJ2-1	NA	TRBD1	CASRLTGGSYNEQFF	TGTGCCAGCAGACTGACAGGGGGCAGCTACAATGAGCAGTTCTTC
TRBV5-1	TRBJ2-1	many	TRBD2	CASSLSSGVSSYNEQFF	TGCGCCAGCAGCCTGTCTAGCGGGGTAAGCTCCTACAATGAGCAGTTCTTC
TRBV7-8	TRBJ2-7	many	NA	CASSFQGYEQYF	TGTGCCAGCAGCTTCCAGGGGTACGAGCAGTACTTC
TRBV29-1	TRBJ2-1	many	NA	CSVGQYNEQFF	TGCAGCGTGGGGCAGTACAATGAGCAGTTCTTC
TRBV6-2/TRBV6-3	TRBJ1-5	many	TRBD1	CASQDRAYQPQHF	TGTGCCAGTCAGGACAGGGCATACCAGCCCCAGCATTTT
TRBV4-1	TRBJ2-7	few	NA	CASSSDRFVEQYF	TGCGCCAGCAGTAGCGACCGTTTTGTCGAGCAGTACTTC
TRBV7-8	TRBJ2-7	few	TRBD2	CASSSEAGGYEQYF	TGTGCCAGCAGTTCCGAAGCGGGAGGCTACGAGCAGTACTTC
TRBV9	TRBJ1-1	many	TRBD1	CASSVEGGRGTVNTEAFF	TGTGCCAGCAGCGTAGAAGGGGGCAGGGGAACGGTGAACACTGAAGCTTTCTTT
TRBV6-2/TRBV6-3	TRBJ1-1	NA	NA	CASSYARPKSATEAFF	TGTGCCAGCAGTTACGCGAGACCCAAAAGTGCCACTGAAGCTTTCTTT
TRBV29-1	TRBJ2-7	many	NA	CSVCWGSSYEQYF	TGCAGCGTTTGTTGGGGCAGCTCCTACGAGCAGTACTTC
TRBV29-1	TRBJ2-3	few	NA	CSVGDRYTDTQYF	TGCAGCGTTGGAGACAGATACACAGATACGCAGTATTTT
TRBV28	TRBJ2-7	many	NA	CASSLWLVGYEQYF	TGTGCCAGCAGTTTGTGGCTAGTCGGCTACGAGCAGTACTTC
TRBV19	TRBJ2-7	NA	NA	CASSMLLDPGWYKQYF	TGTGCCAGTAGTATGCTATTGGACCCGGGTTGGTACAAGCAGTACTTC
TRBV28	TRBJ2-7	many	NA	CASSLELRDPPHEQYF	TGTGCCAGCAGTTTGGAGTTGAGGGATCCGCCCCACGAGCAGTACTTC
TRBV12-3/TRBV12-4	TRBJ2-3	many	NA	CASRSLARIPDTQYF	TGTGCCAGCAGATCCTTAGCGAGAATCCCAGATACGCAGTATTTT
TRBV18	TRBJ1-1	many	NA	CASSPGQAENTEAFF	TGTGCCAGCTCACCAGGGCAGGCCGAGAACACTGAAGCTTTCTTT
TRBV2	TRBJ1-3	many	NA	CASSAYRESGNTIYF	TGTGCCAGCAGTGCATACAGGGAGTCTGGAAACACCATATATTTT
TRBV3-1	TRBJ1-1	many	NA	CASSQLGKSEAFF	TGTGCCAGCAGCCAATTGGGTAAGAGTGAAGCTTTCTTT
TRBV27	TRBJ2-1	many	NA	CASSSHSGIAESSYNEQFF	TGTGCCAGCAGTTCTCACTCGGGTATTGCGGAGAGCTCCTACAATGAGCAGTTCTTC
TRBV30	TRBJ2-1	many	NA	CAWIRGKTYNEQFF	TGTGCCTGGATAAGGGGGAAGACGTACAATGAGCAGTTCTTC
TRBV2	TRBJ2-1	many	TRBD2	CASREGLAGVSYNEQFF	TGTGCCAGCAGGGAAGGACTAGCGGGAGTCTCGTACAATGAGCAGTTCTTC
TRBV18	TRBJ2-5	many	TRBD2	CASSPPPSGRETQYF	TGTGCCAGCTCACCACCGCCTAGCGGGAGAGAGACCCAGTACTTC
TRBV5-1	TRBJ1-4	few	TRBD1	CASSPTGASNEKLFF	TGCGCCAGCAGCCCTACAGGGGCCAGTAATGAAAAACTGTTTTTT
TRBV11-3	TRBJ2-1	many	TRBD2	CASSRDGTSGSTKQFF	TGTGCCAGCAGCCGGGACGGGACTAGCGGGAGTACCAAGCAGTTCTTC